The T cell receptor beta chain under discussion was sequenced for a study of T cell responses to AZD1222 COVID-19 vaccine. Findings and caveats of the study: Unmutated variant regions are reportedly the target of nearly half of TCRs that are spike-specific. Repertoires were sampled only after the peak T cell response. It should be noted that donors were predominantly white British and more often female, and clonal diversity was possibly underestimated. AZD1222 recipients seropositive at baseline numbered only five or six.

Germline CDR1 and CDR2: LNHDA and SQIVND (reference sequence). This CDR3 contains 19 residues. The trim removed 2 bases at V and 5 bases at J, leaving 14 bases unmatched. On this clone itself: Its target is unknown.

Clones were sequenced by immunoSEQ multiplex PCR, and TCRdb holds only the in-frame ones, with some missing. Altogether 150,000 or so clones are present, over 80% being singletons, with the ten largest covering 4% to 4.5%. The starting material was peripheral blood, obtained 28 days after the second dose of the MenACWY control vaccine. The sequence was collected from an adult who received the MenACWY meningococcal vaccine as a control. V usage is TRBV19 and J usage is TRBJ1-5; 11 positions match TRBD1. The CDR3 here is CASSIRAGTGGLIYQPQHF. The CDR3 DNA reads TGTGCCAGTAGTATAAGGGCCGGGACAGGGGGACTTATTTATCAGCCCCAGCATTTT.